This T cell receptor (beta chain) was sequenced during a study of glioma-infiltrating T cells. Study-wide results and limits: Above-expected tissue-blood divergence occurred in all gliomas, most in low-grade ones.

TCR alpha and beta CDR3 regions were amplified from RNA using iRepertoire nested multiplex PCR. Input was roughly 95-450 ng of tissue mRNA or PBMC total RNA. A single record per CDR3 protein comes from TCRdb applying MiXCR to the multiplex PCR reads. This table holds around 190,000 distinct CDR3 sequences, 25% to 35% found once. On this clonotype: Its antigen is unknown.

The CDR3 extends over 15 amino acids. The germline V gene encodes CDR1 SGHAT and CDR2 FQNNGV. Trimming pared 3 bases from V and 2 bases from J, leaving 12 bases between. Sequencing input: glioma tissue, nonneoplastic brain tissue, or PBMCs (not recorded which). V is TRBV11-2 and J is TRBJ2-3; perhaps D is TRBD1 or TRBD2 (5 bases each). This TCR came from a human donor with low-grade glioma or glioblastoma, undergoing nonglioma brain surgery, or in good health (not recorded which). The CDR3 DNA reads TGTGCCAGCAGCTTGGGACCGATTCCCACAGATACGCAGTATTTT. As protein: CASSLGPIPTDTQYF.